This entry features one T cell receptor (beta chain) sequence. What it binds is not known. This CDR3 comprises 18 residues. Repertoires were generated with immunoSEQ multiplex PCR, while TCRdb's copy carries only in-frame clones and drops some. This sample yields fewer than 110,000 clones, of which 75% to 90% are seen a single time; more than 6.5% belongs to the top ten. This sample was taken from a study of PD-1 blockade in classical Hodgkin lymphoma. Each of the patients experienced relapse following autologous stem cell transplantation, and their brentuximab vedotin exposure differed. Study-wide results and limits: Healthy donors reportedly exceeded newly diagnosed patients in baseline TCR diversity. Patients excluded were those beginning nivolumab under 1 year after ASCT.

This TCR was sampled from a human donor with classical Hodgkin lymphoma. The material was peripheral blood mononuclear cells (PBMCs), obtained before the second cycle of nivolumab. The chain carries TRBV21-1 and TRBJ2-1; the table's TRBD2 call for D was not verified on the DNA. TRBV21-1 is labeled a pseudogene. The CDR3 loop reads CASSKGRKRGKTYNEQFF. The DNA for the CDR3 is TGTGCCAGCAGCAAAGGGAGGAAGCGGGGGAAAACCTACAATGAGCAGTTCTTC.